A few counts support the clone carrying this T cell receptor (beta chain). The CDR3 sequence is 12 residues long. CDR1 and CDR2 from the germline V gene are DFQATT and SNEGSKA (reference sequence). The germline V and J ends were trimmed by 7 bases and 2 bases, with 9 bases remaining between them. MiXCR was run by TCRdb on the RT-PCR reads, yielding one entry per CDR3 protein. The sample shows fewer than 800,000 distinct CDR3 sequences, 13% to 15% of them seen only once. Sequenced material: memory CD4+ T cells from blood. The TCR was taken from a female donor in good health, serving as a healthy control. The gene calls are TRBV20-1 and TRBJ2-1; D not resolved. The CDR3 sequence: CSGFGAYNEQFF. In DNA, the CDR3 is TGCAGTGGATTCGGCGCCTACAATGAGCAGTTCTTC.